Listed below are T cell receptor beta chains from one sample, sequenced in a study of metastatic and nonmetastatic thyroid tumors. TCRdb redid the clone calls on the PCR reads using MiXCR. This table holds tens of thousands of clones, more than 9.5% found once. The sample comprised blood. The receptor source for this set is a female donor with papillary thyroid cancer or a benign thyroid nodule (not recorded which). Some clones in this sample may be carry-over from other donors' samples. The CDR3 runs from the conserved cysteine through the conserved F or W. Each record gives: clone size, V gene, D gene, J gene, CDR3 DNA, CDR3 protein. The D gene is left open where the match is weak. Not all rows give a size; the values are once, few, many and, for expanded clones, a class.

>many|TRBV24-1|TRBD2|TRBJ2-3
TGTGCCACCAGTGACCCCAGGGAAGCGGGAGCAAGGGATACGCAGTATTTT
CATSDPREAGARDTQYF
>many|TRBV10-3|NA|TRBJ2-5
TGTGCCATCAGTGAGTCGAGGAGCCAAGAGACCCAGTACTTC
CAISESRSQETQYF
>many|TRBV10-2|TRBD1|TRBJ2-5
TGCGCCAGCAGTCCTCAAAGAATGGACAGGGGCAAAGAGACCCAGTACTTC
CASSPQRMDRGKETQYF
>many|TRBV9|TRBD2|TRBJ2-2
TGTGCCAGCAGCGTCAGCGGGAGGGCCAGAACCGGGGAGCTGTTTTTT
CASSVSGRARTGELFF
>many|TRBV19|TRBD1|TRBJ1-2
TGTGCCAGTAGCAACACACAGGGGAGGGGCTACACCTTC
CASSNTQGRGYTF
>many|TRBV18|NA|TRBJ2-1
TGTGCCAGCTCACCACCGTCCAGAGCGGGCAATGAGCAGTTCTTC
CASSPPSRAGNEQFF
>many|TRBV7-8|NA|TRBJ1-2
TGTGCCAGCAGCTTAGCCTTAGGAGAGGGCGAAGGCTACACCTTC
CASSLALGEGEGYTF
>NA|TRBV9|NA|TRBJ2-7
TGTGCCAGCAGCGTAGTGGGGGGCGACGAGCAGTACTTC
CASSVVGGDEQYF
>many|TRBV5-5|TRBD2|TRBJ2-7
TGTGCCAGCAGCTTGGCGCTAGCGGGAGGGTGGTACGAGCAGTACTTC
CASSLALAGGWYEQYF
>many|TRBV20-1|NA|TRBJ1-5
TGCAGTGCTAGTAACAGTTTCCTAGATAGCAATCAGCCCCAGCATTTT
CSASNSFLDSNQPQHF
>many|TRBV9|NA|TRBJ2-2
TGTGCCAGCAGCGCCCCAAACGAAGGGCTGTTTTTT
CASSAPNEGLFF
>NA|TRBV7-9|TRBD2|TRBJ2-5
TGTGCCAGCAGCTTAGCGCGGGGGGTTCCGGAGACCCAGTACTTC
CASSLARGVPETQYF
>many|TRBV5-1|NA|TRBJ1-1
TGCGCCAGCAGCTCACAGGAGAACACTGAAGCTTTCTTT
CASSSQENTEAFF
>few|TRBV2|NA|TRBJ1-1
TGTGCCAGCACCTACGACAGGAGGGACACTGAAGCTTTCTTT
CASTYDRRDTEAFF
>few|TRBV28|NA|TRBJ2-7
TGTGCCAGCAGCTTAGAGGCAGGGGAGGTCTACGAGCAGTACTTC
CASSLEAGEVYEQYF
>many|TRBV5-4|TRBD2|TRBJ2-7
TGTGCCAGCAGCTCCGGAATGGCGGGAGGGTACGAGCAGTACTTC
CASSSGMAGGYEQYF
>NA|TRBV28|TRBD1|TRBJ1-1
TGTGCCAGCAGTCCCGATCCGACAGGGATTGGGACTGAAGCTTTCTTT
CASSPDPTGIGTEAFF
>many|TRBV11-3|NA|TRBJ2-4
TGTGCCAGCAGCTTGGCAGGATGGGCCAAAAACATTCAGTACTTC
CASSLAGWAKNIQYF
>NA|TRBV20-1|NA|TRBJ2-1
TGCAGTGCTAGCTTCTCTGTCGGGATGTACAATGAGCAGTTCTTC
CSASFSVGMYNEQFF
>NA|TRBV7-3|TRBD2|TRBJ2-2
TGTGCCAGCAGCTTGAGAGCGGGAGGGGTCTCCGGGGAGCTGTTTTTT
CASSLRAGGVSGELFF
>many|TRBV10-3|NA|TRBJ1-2
TGTGCCATCAGTGTAGCGGTCGGAGAGGATGGCTACACCTTC
CAISVAVGEDGYTF
>many|TRBV2|NA|TRBJ2-7
TGTGCCAGCAGAGGCCGACACCGGGAGCAGTACTTC
CASRGRHREQYF
>many|TRBV6-2/TRBV6-3|NA|TRBJ1-2
TGTGCCAGTACGCTAGCAGGGGCGATAAGGGGCTACACCTTC
CASTLAGAIRGYTF
>many|TRBV28|NA|TRBJ1-5
TGTGCCAGCAGTCCCATCGACAGGCGAGGTCAGCCCCAGCATTTT
CASSPIDRRGQPQHF
>many|TRBV27|NA|TRBJ2-7
TGTGCCAGCAGTTTACAGGGTTACTACGAGCAGTACTTC
CASSLQGYYEQYF
>many|TRBV13|TRBD2|TRBJ2-2
TGTGCCAGCAGCTCCCGAATACTAGCGGAGGGAACCGGGGAGCTGTTTTTT
CASSSRILAEGTGELFF
>many|TRBV19|NA|TRBJ2-7
TGTGCCACCTCTGGGACCAGGGTTTACGAGCAGTACTTC
CATSGTRVYEQYF
>many|TRBV19|NA|TRBJ1-1
TGTGCCAGTAGTATAGAAGGCAGGAGACTTTTT
CASSIEGRRLF
>NA|TRBV28|TRBD1|TRBJ1-1
TGTGCCAGCAGTGGGGACAGGGAAGCTTTCTTT
CASSGDREAFF
>medium-sized|TRBV6-1|NA|TRBJ2-7
TGTGCCAGCAGTGAAAGGGGGGACAGTGCCTACGAGCAGTACTTC
CASSERGDSAYEQYF
>many|TRBV7-3|NA|TRBJ2-1
TGTGCCAGCAGTCCCTCGGTCAGATCCTACAATGAGCAGTTCTTC
CASSPSVRSYNEQFF
>few|TRBV28|TRBD1|TRBJ1-5
TGTGCCAGCAGCCCCTCCTACGACAGGGGGCCTCAGCCCCAGCATTTT
CASSPSYDRGPQPQHF
>many|TRBV5-5|TRBD2|TRBJ2-3
TGTGCCAGCAGCTTTCTAGCGGGAGGCACAGATACGCAGTATTTT
CASSFLAGGTDTQYF
>many|TRBV5-8|NA|TRBJ2-7
TGTGCCAGCAGCATAGTTGTCGAGCAGTACTTC
CASSIVVEQYF
>many|TRBV5-1|TRBD1|TRBJ1-2
TGCGCCAGCAGCACAGGGACAGGGGGCGCCGCCGGCTATGGCTACACCTTC
CASSTGTGGAAGYGYTF
>many|TRBV24-1|NA|TRBJ2-3
TGTGCCACCAATAATTCCCTAGCTGACGATACAGATACGCAGTATTTT
CATNNSLADDTDTQYF
>few|TRBV2|TRBD1|TRBJ2-2
TGTGCCAGCAGTTTCGACAGGGGCACCGGGGAGCTGTTTTTT
CASSFDRGTGELFF
>many|TRBV9|TRBD2|TRBJ2-2
TGTGCCAGCAGCGTACTAGCGGGGAACACCGGGGAGCTGTTTTTT
CASSVLAGNTGELFF
>many|TRBV19|NA|TRBJ2-3
TGTGCCAGTACAAAATCACAAACTAGCACAGATACGCAGTATTTT
CASTKSQTSTDTQYF
>many|TRBV9|NA|TRBJ1-1
TGTGCCAGCAGCGTAGTGGGGGTCGGTGAAGCTTTCTTT
CASSVVGVGEAFF
>many|TRBV11-1|TRBD1|TRBJ1-2
TGTGCCAGCAGCCGCGACAGGGCTGGTGGCTACACCTTC
CASSRDRAGGYTF
>many|TRBV5-1|NA|TRBJ1-5
TGCGCCAGCAGCTTGGGACAGCATAGCAATCAGCCCCAGCATTTT
CASSLGQHSNQPQHF
>many|TRBV20-1|NA|TRBJ2-7
TGCAGTGCTAGAGACCCATGGCGGTACGAGCAGTACTTC
CSARDPWRYEQYF
>many|TRBV20-1|NA|TRBJ1-1
TGCAGTGCTAGGGTGGGGGCAGGTCTGGAAGCTTTCTTT
CSARVGAGLEAFF
>many|TRBV5-1|NA|TRBJ2-1
TGCGCCAGCAGCTTGAGCGCTACCGCTTACAATGAGCAGTTCTTC
CASSLSATAYNEQFF
>NA|TRBV6-1|NA|TRBJ2-7
TGTGCCAGCACGCGGCAAACCTTCTACGAGCAGTACTTC
CASTRQTFYEQYF
>many|TRBV12-3/TRBV12-4|TRBD1|TRBJ2-3
TGTGCCTGCATAGTGGGACAGAGCACAGATACGCAGTATTTT
CACIVGQSTDTQYF
>many|TRBV18|TRBD1|TRBJ1-2
TGTGCCAGCTCACGAACGCAGACAGGGGGTCATGGCTACACCTTC
CASSRTQTGGHGYTF
>many|TRBV18|NA|TRBJ1-1
TGTGCCAGCTCACCTCGGGAGTGGGAGGGGTCGGGTGAAGCTTTCTTT
CASSPREWEGSGEAFF
>many|TRBV18|NA|TRBJ1-1
TGTGCCAGCTCACCATCAGGGGAGGGATCGAACACTGAAGCTTTCTTT
CASSPSGEGSNTEAFF
>NA|TRBV6-2/TRBV6-3|NA|TRBJ1-1
TGTGCCAGCAGTTGGCGGGGGGGACGGCTTGAAGCTTTCTTT
CASSWRGGRLEAFF
>few|TRBV2|NA|TRBJ2-1
TGTGCCAGAATAGGGGACGACAATGAGCAGTTCTTC
CARIGDDNEQFF
>many|TRBV11-1|NA|TRBJ1-5
TGTGCCAGCAGCGTGTGGACAGATTTTGCCAATCAGCCCCAGCATTTT
CASSVWTDFANQPQHF
>many|TRBV9|TRBD1|TRBJ1-4
TGTGCCAGCAGCGCGAGGACAGGGGGGACTAATGAAAAACTGTTTTTT
CASSARTGGTNEKLFF